The rows below give T cell receptor beta chains drawn from one sample of a study of CD8 T cells in Susac syndrome. TCRdb reprocessed the immunoSEQ multiplex PCR reads via MiXCR and lists one record per CDR3 protein. The table includes around 180,000 distinct CDR3 sequences, approximately 94% detected once. Source material: CD4+ T cells from PBMCs. These receptors came from a human donor with Susac syndrome. Each CDR3 is given with its conserved first and last residue. Fields, in order: V gene, D gene, J gene, clone size, CDR3 DNA, CDR3 protein. A D gene is named only where the DNA matches it firmly. A row's size may be missing; if present it is once, few, many or a size class.

v_call: TRBV3-1; d_call: .; j_call: TRBJ1-2; clone_size: .; cdr3_nt: TGTGCCAGCAGCCTACTGACTCAGGGAGGCTACACCTTC; cdr3_aa: CASSLLTQGGYTF
v_call: TRBV27; d_call: TRBD2; j_call: TRBJ2-7; clone_size: .; cdr3_nt: TGTGCCAGCAGGCTTTCCGGGGCGGGGGGGTCCTACGAGCAGTACTTC; cdr3_aa: CASRLSGAGGSYEQYF
v_call: TRBV12-3/TRBV12-4; d_call: .; j_call: TRBJ1-5; clone_size: .; cdr3_nt: TGTGCCAGCAGCGTGGCAAATAGCAATCAGCCCCAGCATTTT; cdr3_aa: CASSVANSNQPQHF
v_call: TRBV12-3/TRBV12-4; d_call: TRBD1; j_call: TRBJ1-6; clone_size: .; cdr3_nt: TGTGCCAGCAGTTCACCGACAGGGGTTGATTCACCCCTCCACTTT; cdr3_aa: CASSSPTGVDSPLHF
v_call: TRBV28; d_call: TRBD1; j_call: TRBJ1-4; clone_size: once; cdr3_nt: TGTGCCAGCAGTACCCCCCTGGCAGGGGGAAATGAAAAACTGTTTTTT; cdr3_aa: CASSTPLAGGNEKLFF
v_call: TRBV2; d_call: TRBD1; j_call: TRBJ1-5; clone_size: .; cdr3_nt: TGTGCCAGCAGTCTGGACAGGGAGTATCAGCCCCAGCATTTT; cdr3_aa: CASSLDREYQPQHF
v_call: TRBV10-1; d_call: .; j_call: TRBJ1-1; clone_size: .; cdr3_nt: TGCGCCAGCAGTGAGTCATTTGGTTTCACTGAAGCTTTCTTT; cdr3_aa: CASSESFGFTEAFF
v_call: TRBV6-2/TRBV6-3; d_call: .; j_call: TRBJ2-3; clone_size: .; cdr3_nt: TGTGCCAGCAGGAAGCCGACTATCACAGATACGCAGTATTTT; cdr3_aa: CASRKPTITDTQYF
v_call: TRBV7-2; d_call: .; j_call: TRBJ2-3; clone_size: .; cdr3_nt: TGTGCCAGCAGCGCGGATCCCTATACGCAGTATTTT; cdr3_aa: CASSADPYTQYF
v_call: TRBV29-1; d_call: .; j_call: TRBJ1-1; clone_size: few; cdr3_nt: TGCAGCGTTGAGGGGAAAACTGAAGCTTTCTTT; cdr3_aa: CSVEGKTEAFF
v_call: TRBV10-3; d_call: TRBD1; j_call: TRBJ2-5; clone_size: .; cdr3_nt: TGTGCCATCAAAGGACAGGGGGGAATGGAGACCCAGTACTTC; cdr3_aa: CAIKGQGGMETQYF
v_call: TRBV24-1; d_call: .; j_call: TRBJ2-2; clone_size: .; cdr3_nt: TGTGCCACCAGTGACCCGGGGCAGGGAAAGAACACCGGGGAGCTGTTTTTT; cdr3_aa: CATSDPGQGKNTGELFF
v_call: TRBV27; d_call: .; j_call: TRBJ1-1; clone_size: .; cdr3_nt: TGTGCCAGCAGTTCCCCGGGTTTGAACACTGAAGCTTTCTTT; cdr3_aa: CASSSPGLNTEAFF
v_call: TRBV19; d_call: TRBD2; j_call: TRBJ2-1; clone_size: .; cdr3_nt: TGTGCCAGTAGTCTCGGGACTAGCGGGGGACTGAGACGCTACAATGAGCAGTTCTTC; cdr3_aa: CASSLGTSGGLRRYNEQFF
v_call: TRBV7-2; d_call: TRBD1; j_call: TRBJ2-7; clone_size: few; cdr3_nt: TGTGCCAGCAGCCGGGACAGCTTCTCCTACGAGCAGTACTTC; cdr3_aa: CASSRDSFSYEQYF
v_call: TRBV20-1; d_call: .; j_call: TRBJ1-2; clone_size: .; cdr3_nt: TGCAGTGCCCCTTCGGCTGAAAACTATGGCTACACCTTC; cdr3_aa: CSAPSAENYGYTF
v_call: TRBV2; d_call: .; j_call: TRBJ1-6; clone_size: .; cdr3_nt: TGTGCCAGCAGTGGGGCAGTCTATAATTCACCCCTCCACTTT; cdr3_aa: CASSGAVYNSPLHF
v_call: TRBV30; d_call: TRBD1; j_call: TRBJ1-2; clone_size: .; cdr3_nt: TGTGCCTGCCATCGACAGGGGGCTTCCTATGGCTACACCTTC; cdr3_aa: CACHRQGASYGYTF
v_call: TRBV5-1; d_call: .; j_call: TRBJ1-2; clone_size: .; cdr3_nt: TGCGCCAGCGCCTTCTCGGTTGAGGATGGCTACACCTTC; cdr3_aa: CASAFSVEDGYTF
v_call: TRBV10-3; d_call: .; j_call: TRBJ2-7; clone_size: .; cdr3_nt: TGTGCCATCAGTGCCGTGAGCTCCTACGAGCAGTACTTC; cdr3_aa: CAISAVSSYEQYF
v_call: TRBV20-1; d_call: TRBD2; j_call: TRBJ2-1; clone_size: .; cdr3_nt: TGCAGTGCTAGAGTCCAACCGGGACTAGACGGGGGCGGTGAGCAGTTCTTC; cdr3_aa: CSARVQPGLDGGGEQFF
v_call: TRBV20-1; d_call: TRBD2; j_call: TRBJ2-3; clone_size: .; cdr3_nt: TGCAGTGCTAGGAAGCGGGGGGGAAGCACAGATACGCAGTATTTT; cdr3_aa: CSARKRGGSTDTQYF
v_call: TRBV20-1; d_call: TRBD1; j_call: TRBJ2-7; clone_size: .; cdr3_nt: TGCAGTGCTAGAGGGCCGGGACAGGGGTACTACGAGCAGTACTTC; cdr3_aa: CSARGPGQGYYEQYF
v_call: TRBV3-1; d_call: TRBD1; j_call: TRBJ2-7; clone_size: .; cdr3_nt: TGTGCCAGCAGCCAAGAGTACGGGACAGGGATATACGAGCAGTACTTC; cdr3_aa: CASSQEYGTGIYEQYF
v_call: TRBV4-1; d_call: .; j_call: TRBJ2-1; clone_size: .; cdr3_nt: TGCGCCAGCAGCCAAGATCCAGCGTCTAGTTACAATGAGCAGTTCTTC; cdr3_aa: CASSQDPASSYNEQFF
v_call: TRBV19; d_call: .; j_call: TRBJ1-1; clone_size: .; cdr3_nt: TGTGCCAGTACCAATATGATCGGTGAAGCTTTCTTT; cdr3_aa: CASTNMIGEAFF
v_call: TRBV12-5; d_call: TRBD1; j_call: TRBJ1-2; clone_size: .; cdr3_nt: TGTGCTAGTGGTTTGATACAGGGGGTCGGCTACACCTTC; cdr3_aa: CASGLIQGVGYTF
v_call: TRBV2; d_call: .; j_call: TRBJ2-7; clone_size: .; cdr3_nt: TGTGCCAGCAGTGAAGCTCGGGGGGCAGGATACGAGCAGTACTTC; cdr3_aa: CASSEARGAGYEQYF
v_call: TRBV20-1; d_call: TRBD1; j_call: TRBJ1-6; clone_size: once; cdr3_nt: TGCAGTGCTAGAGATTCGGGGACAGGGGATTCACCCCTCCACTTT; cdr3_aa: CSARDSGTGDSPLHF
v_call: TRBV2; d_call: .; j_call: TRBJ1-4; clone_size: .; cdr3_nt: TGTGCCAGCAGACGAGAACCGGGTCCCTATGAAAAACTGTTTTTT; cdr3_aa: CASRREPGPYEKLFF